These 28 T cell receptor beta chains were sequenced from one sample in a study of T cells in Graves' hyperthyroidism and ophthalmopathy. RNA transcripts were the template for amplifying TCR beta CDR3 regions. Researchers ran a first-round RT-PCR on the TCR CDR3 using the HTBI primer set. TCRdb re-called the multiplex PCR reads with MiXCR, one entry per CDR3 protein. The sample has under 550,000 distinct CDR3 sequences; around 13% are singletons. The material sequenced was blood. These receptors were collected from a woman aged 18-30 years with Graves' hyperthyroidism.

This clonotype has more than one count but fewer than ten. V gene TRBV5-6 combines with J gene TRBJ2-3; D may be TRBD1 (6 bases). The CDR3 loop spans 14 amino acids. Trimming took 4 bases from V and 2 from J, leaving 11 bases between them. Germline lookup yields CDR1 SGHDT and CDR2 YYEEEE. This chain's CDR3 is CASSRTEVTDTQYF. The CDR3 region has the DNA TGTGCCAGCAGCCGGACAGAAGTCACAGATACGCAGTATTTT.

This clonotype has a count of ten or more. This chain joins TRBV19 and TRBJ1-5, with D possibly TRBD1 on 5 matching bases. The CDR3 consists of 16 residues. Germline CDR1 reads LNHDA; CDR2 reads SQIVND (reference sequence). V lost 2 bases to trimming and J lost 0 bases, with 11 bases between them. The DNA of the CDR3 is TGTGCCAGTAGTATAAGGGGAGGGTATAGCAATCAGCCCCAGCATTTT. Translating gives CASSIRGGYSNQPQHF.

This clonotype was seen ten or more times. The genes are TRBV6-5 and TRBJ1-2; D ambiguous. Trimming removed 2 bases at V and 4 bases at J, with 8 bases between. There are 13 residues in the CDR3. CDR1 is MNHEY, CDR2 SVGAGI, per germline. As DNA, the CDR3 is TGTGCCAGCAGTTACCCGGGTGCCTATGGCTACACCTTC. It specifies CASSYPGAYGYTF.

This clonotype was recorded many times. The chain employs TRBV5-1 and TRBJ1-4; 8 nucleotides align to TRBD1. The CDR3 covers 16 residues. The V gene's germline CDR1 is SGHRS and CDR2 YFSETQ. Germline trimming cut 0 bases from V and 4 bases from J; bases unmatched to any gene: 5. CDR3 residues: CASSLGTGSYNEKLFF. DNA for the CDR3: TGCGCCAGCAGCTTGGGGACAGGGAGTTATAATGAAAAACTGTTTTTT.

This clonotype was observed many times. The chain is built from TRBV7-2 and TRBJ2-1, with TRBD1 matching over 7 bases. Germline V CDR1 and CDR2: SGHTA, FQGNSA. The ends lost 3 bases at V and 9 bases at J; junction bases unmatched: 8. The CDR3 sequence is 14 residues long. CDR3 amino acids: CASSLGWGQTEQFF. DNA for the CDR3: TGTGCCAGCAGCTTGGGGTGGGGACAGACTGAGCAGTTCTTC.

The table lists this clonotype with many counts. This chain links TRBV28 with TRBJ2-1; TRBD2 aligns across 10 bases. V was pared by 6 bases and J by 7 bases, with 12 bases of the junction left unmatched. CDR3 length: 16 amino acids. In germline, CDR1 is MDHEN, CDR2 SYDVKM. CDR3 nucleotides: TGTGCCAGCAGGCCGCCAAGCGGGAGGGCCGGGAATGAGCAGTTCTTC. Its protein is CASRPPSGRAGNEQFF.

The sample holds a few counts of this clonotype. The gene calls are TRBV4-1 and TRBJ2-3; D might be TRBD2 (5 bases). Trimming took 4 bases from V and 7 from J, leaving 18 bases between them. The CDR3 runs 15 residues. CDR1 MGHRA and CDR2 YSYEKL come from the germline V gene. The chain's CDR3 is CASSPSDFSSNTQYF. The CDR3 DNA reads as TGCGCCAGCAGCCCCTCGGACTTTTCCTCAAATACGCAGTATTTT.

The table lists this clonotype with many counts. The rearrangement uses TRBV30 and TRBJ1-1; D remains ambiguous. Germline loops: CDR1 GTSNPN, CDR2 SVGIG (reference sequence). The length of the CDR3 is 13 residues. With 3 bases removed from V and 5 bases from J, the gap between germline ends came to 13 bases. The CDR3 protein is CAWRKLRRTEAFF. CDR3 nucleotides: TGTGCCTGGAGGAAATTAAGGAGGACTGAAGCTTTCTTT.

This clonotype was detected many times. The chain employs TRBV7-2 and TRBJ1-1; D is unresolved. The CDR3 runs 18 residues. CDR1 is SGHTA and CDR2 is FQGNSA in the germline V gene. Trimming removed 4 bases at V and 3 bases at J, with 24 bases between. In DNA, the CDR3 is TGTGCCAGCAGCTCCGTCATCTTGATAGATGGAGTGGACACTGAAGCTTTCTTT. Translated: CASSSVILIDGVDTEAFF.

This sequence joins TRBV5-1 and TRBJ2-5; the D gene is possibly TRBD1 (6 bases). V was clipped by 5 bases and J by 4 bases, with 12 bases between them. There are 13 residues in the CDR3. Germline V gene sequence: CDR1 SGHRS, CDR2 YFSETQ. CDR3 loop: CASRQGKGETQYF. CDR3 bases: TGCGCCAGCAGGCAGGGGAAGGGAGAGACCCAGTACTTC. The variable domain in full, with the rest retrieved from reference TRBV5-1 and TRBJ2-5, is KAGVTQTPRYLIKTRGQQVTLSCSPISGHRSVSWYQQTPGQGLQFLFEYFSETQRNKGNFPGRFSGRQFSNSRSEMNVSTLELGDSALYLCASRQGKGETQYFGPGTRLLVL.

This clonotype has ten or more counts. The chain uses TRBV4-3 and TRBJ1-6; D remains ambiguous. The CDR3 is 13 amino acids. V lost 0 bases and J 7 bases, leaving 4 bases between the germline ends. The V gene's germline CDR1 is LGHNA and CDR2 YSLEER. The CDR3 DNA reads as TGCGCCAGCAGCCAAGAACTAAATTCACCCCTCCACTTT. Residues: CASSQELNSPLHF.

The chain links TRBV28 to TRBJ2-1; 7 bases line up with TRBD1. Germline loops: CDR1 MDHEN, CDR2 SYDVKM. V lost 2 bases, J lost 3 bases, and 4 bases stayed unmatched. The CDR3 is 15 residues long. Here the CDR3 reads CASSLLGTDYNEQFF. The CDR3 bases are TGTGCCAGCAGTTTACTAGGGACAGACTACAATGAGCAGTTCTTC.

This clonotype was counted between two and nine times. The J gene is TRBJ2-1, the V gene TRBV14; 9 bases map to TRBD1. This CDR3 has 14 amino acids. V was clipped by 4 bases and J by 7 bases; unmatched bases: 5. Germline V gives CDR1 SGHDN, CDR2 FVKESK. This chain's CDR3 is CASSRDRVGNEQFF. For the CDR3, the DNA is TGTGCCAGCAGCCGGGACAGGGTCGGAAATGAGCAGTTCTTC.

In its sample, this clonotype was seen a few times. CDR3 in DNA: TGTGCCAGCAGCTCGGACTACAATTCACCCCTCCACTTT. This encodes CASSSDYNSPLHF. V is TRBV7-3 and J is TRBJ1-6; D remains ambiguous. The CDR3 contains 13 residues. Germline V gene lookup returns CDR1 SGHTA and CDR2 FQGTGA. V lost 4 bases and J 7 bases, leaving 8 bases between the germline ends.

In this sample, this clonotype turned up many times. As DNA, the CDR3 is TGCAGTGCTAGGGTCCCCACGAACACCGGGGAGCTGTTTTTT. Translated, it gives CSARVPTNTGELFF. This chain links TRBV20-1 with TRBJ2-2, with D unclear. The CDR3 is 14 residues long. The germline V gene encodes CDR1 DFQATT and CDR2 SNEGSKA (reference sequence). V was pared by 3 bases and J by 0 bases, with 8 bases between.

The DNA of the CDR3 is TGTGCCAGCGCTCAGAGCTCCTACAATGAGCAGTTCTTC. It encodes CASAQSSYNEQFF. The chain is built from TRBV6-2 or TRBV6-3 and TRBJ2-1; D is ambiguous. CDR1 and CDR2 from the germline V gene are MNHEY and SVGEGT. The V gene lost 8 bases and the J gene lost 0 bases, with 8 bases spanning the gap. The CDR3 spans 13 residues.

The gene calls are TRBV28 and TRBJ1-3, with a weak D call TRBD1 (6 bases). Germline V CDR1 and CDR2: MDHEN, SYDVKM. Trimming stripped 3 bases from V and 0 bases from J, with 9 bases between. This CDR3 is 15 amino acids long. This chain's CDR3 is CASSLDSSSGNTIYF. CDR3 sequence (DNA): TGTGCCAGCAGTTTGGACAGTAGCTCTGGAAACACCATATATTTT. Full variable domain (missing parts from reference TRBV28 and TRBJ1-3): DVKVTQSSRYLVKRTGEKVFLECVQDMDHENMFWYRQDPGLGLRLIYFSYDVKMKEKGDIPEGYSVSREKKERFSLILESASTNQTSMYLCASSLDSSSGNTIYFGEGSWLTVV.

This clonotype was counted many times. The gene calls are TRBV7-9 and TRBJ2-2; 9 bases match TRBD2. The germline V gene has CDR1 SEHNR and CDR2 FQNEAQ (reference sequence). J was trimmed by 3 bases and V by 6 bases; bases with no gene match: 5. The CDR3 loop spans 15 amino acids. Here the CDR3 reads CASSRVAGDTGELFF. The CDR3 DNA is TGTGCCAGCAGTCGGGTAGCGGGGGACACCGGGGAGCTGTTTTTT.

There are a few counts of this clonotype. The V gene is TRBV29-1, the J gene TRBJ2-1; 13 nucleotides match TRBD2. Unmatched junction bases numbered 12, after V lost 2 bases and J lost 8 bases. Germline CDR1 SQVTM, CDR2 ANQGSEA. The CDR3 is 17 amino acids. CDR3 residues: CSVESPGLAGVGDEQFF. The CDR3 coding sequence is TGCAGCGTTGAAAGCCCCGGACTAGCGGGAGTCGGGGATGAGCAGTTCTTC.

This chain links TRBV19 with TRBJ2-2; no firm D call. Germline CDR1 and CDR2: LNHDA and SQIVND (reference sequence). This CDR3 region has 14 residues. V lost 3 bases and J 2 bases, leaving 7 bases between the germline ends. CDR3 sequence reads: CASSIPANTGELFF. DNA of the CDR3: TGTGCCAGTAGTATCCCCGCTAACACCGGGGAGCTGTTTTTT.

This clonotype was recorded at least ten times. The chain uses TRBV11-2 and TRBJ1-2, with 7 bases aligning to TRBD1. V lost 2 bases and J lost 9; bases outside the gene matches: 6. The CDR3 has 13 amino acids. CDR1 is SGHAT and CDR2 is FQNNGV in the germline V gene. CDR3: CASSLQGTVSYTF. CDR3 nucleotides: TGTGCCAGCAGCTTACAAGGGACAGTTAGCTACACCTTC. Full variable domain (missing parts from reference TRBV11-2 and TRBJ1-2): EAGVAQSPRYKIIEKRQSVAFWCNPISGHATLYWYQQILGQGPKLLIQFQNNGVVDDSQLPKDRFSAERLKGVDSTLKIQPAKLEDSAVYLCASSLQGTVSYTFGSGTRLTVV.

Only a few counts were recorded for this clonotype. CDR3 residues: CSARDSLLRDRGPGELFF. The CDR3 DNA follows: TGCAGTGCTAGAGATTCCTTACTACGGGACAGGGGTCCCGGGGAGCTGTTTTTT. The chain couples TRBV20-1 to TRBJ2-2; 10 bases align to TRBD1. The CDR3 totals 18 residues. Germline assignment: CDR1 DFQATT and CDR2 SNEGSKA (reference sequence). With V trimmed by 0 bases and J by 6 bases, 13 bases remained unmatched.

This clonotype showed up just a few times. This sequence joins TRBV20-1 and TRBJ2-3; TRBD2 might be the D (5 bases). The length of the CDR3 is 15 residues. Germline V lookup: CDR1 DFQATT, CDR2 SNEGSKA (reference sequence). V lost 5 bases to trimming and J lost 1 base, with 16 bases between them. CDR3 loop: CSAAAGNLGTDTQYF. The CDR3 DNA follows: TGCAGTGCTGCCGCCGGGAATTTGGGCACAGATACGCAGTATTTT.

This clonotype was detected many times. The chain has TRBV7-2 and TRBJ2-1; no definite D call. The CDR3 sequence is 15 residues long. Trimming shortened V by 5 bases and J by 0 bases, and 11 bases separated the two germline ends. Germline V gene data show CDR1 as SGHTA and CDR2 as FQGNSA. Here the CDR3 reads CASSPEPGSYNEQFF. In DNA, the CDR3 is TGTGCCAGCAGCCCCGAACCGGGCTCCTACAATGAGCAGTTCTTC.

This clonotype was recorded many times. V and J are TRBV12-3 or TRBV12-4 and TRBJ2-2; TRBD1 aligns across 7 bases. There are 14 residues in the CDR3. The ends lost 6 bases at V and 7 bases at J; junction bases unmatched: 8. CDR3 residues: CASSKQGLVGELFF. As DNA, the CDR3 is TGTGCCAGCAGCAAACAGGGGCTCGTCGGGGAGCTGTTTTTT.

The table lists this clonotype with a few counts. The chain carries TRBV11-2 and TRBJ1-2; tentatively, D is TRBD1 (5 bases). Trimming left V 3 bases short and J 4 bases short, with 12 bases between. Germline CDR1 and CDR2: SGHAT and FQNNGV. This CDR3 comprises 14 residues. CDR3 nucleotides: TGTGCCAGCAGCTTGGGACCGGGCCGCTATGGCTACACCTTC. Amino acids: CASSLGPGRYGYTF.

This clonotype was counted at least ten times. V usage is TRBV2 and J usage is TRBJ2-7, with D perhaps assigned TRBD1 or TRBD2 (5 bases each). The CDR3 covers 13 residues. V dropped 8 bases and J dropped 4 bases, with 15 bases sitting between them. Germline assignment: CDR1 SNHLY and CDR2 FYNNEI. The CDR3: CASRKPGTYEQYF. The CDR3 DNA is TGTGCCAGCCGCAAACCGGGGACGTACGAGCAGTACTTC.

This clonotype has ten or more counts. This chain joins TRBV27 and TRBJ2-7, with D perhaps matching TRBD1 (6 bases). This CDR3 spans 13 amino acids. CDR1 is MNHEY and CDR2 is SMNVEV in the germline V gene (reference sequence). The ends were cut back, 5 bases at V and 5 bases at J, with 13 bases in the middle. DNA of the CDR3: TGTGCCAGCAGTCAGCAGGACAGACACGAGCAGTACTTC. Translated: CASSQQDRHEQYF.